This T cell receptor beta chain was recorded in a study of blood T cells in healthy people across ages. The V gene's germline CDR1 is SGHAT and CDR2 FQNNGV. The CDR3 contains 17 residues. A sample-barcoded 5' primer and a J-beta primer mix were used in a second PCR of about 7 to 11 cycles. One entry per CDR3 protein, called by TCRdb with MiXCR from the 5' RACE reads. The repertoire holds under 950,000 distinct CDR3 sequences, 20% to 25% seen once, with less than 25% in the top ten. This clonotype was detected only once. At one end the junction does not follow the germline gene, possibly because of a read error.

Source material: blood. The sequence came from a man between 70 and 80 years old in good health. The genes are TRBV11-2 and TRBJ2-3; 14 nucleotides line up with TRBD2. The CDR3 spells CTSSFLGLAGGEDTQYF. The CDR3 bases are TGTACCAGCAGCTTTCTAGGACTAGCGGGGGGTGAGGATACGCAGTATTTT.